These T cell receptor beta chains were read from a single sample in a study of PD-1 blockade in classical Hodgkin lymphoma. TCRdb's copy holds only in-frame clones and misses some; the assay was immunoSEQ multiplex PCR. Of tens of thousands of clones in the sample, 81% were seen once. Sequenced material: peripheral blood mononuclear cells (PBMCs), taken before the fourth cycle of nivolumab. The source of these receptors is a human donor with classical Hodgkin lymphoma. CDR3s include the opening cysteine and the closing phenylalanine or tryptophan. Each record gives: V gene, J gene, clone size, D gene, CDR3 DNA, CDR3 protein. D genes are given only for firm matches. Only part of the rows carry a size: once, few, many, or a class if the clone is expanded.

v_call: TRBV19; j_call: TRBJ2-1; clone_size: NA; d_call: NA; cdr3_nt: TGTGCCAGTAGGGTGGCGTCTCAGGGCCCACGCAATGAGCAGTTCTTC; cdr3_aa: CASRVASQGPRNEQFF
v_call: TRBV19; j_call: TRBJ1-3; clone_size: few; d_call: NA; cdr3_nt: TGTGCCAGTAGTATAGTGGAGGGCCCAAGCTCTGGAAACACCATATATTTT; cdr3_aa: CASSIVEGPSSGNTIYF
v_call: TRBV28; j_call: TRBJ2-3; clone_size: NA; d_call: TRBD2; cdr3_nt: TGTGCCAGCAGTTATCCGGGACTAGCGGGAGAAGTAGATACGCAGTATTTT; cdr3_aa: CASSYPGLAGEVDTQYF
v_call: TRBV6-1; j_call: TRBJ1-1; clone_size: NA; d_call: NA; cdr3_nt: TGTGCCAGCAGAAACAGGGTACGAACTGAAGCTTTCTTT; cdr3_aa: CASRNRVRTEAFF
v_call: TRBV28; j_call: TRBJ2-2; clone_size: NA; d_call: TRBD2; cdr3_nt: TGTGCCAGCAGTTTGGGGGGGACCGGGGAGCTGTTTTTT; cdr3_aa: CASSLGGTGELFF
v_call: TRBV6-1; j_call: TRBJ2-3; clone_size: NA; d_call: NA; cdr3_nt: TGTGCCAGCAGTGAAGTTCGCCGCTCGCAGTATTTT; cdr3_aa: CASSEVRRSQYF
v_call: TRBV27; j_call: TRBJ2-1; clone_size: NA; d_call: TRBD2; cdr3_nt: TGTGCCAGCAGTATACTAGCGAACAATGAGCAGTTCTTC; cdr3_aa: CASSILANNEQFF
v_call: TRBV25-1; j_call: TRBJ1-4; clone_size: NA; d_call: TRBD1; cdr3_nt: TGTGCCAGCAGTGAATCAGGGGGCGATGAAAAACTGTTTTTT; cdr3_aa: CASSESGGDEKLFF
v_call: TRBV9; j_call: TRBJ2-1; clone_size: once; d_call: NA; cdr3_nt: TGTGCCAGCAGCGTAGGAGGCTATGAGCAGTTCTTC; cdr3_aa: CASSVGGYEQFF
v_call: TRBV5-1; j_call: TRBJ1-6; clone_size: NA; d_call: NA; cdr3_nt: TGCGCCAGCGGCAATGATCAGAGCTCCTATAATTCACCCCTCCACTTT; cdr3_aa: CASGNDQSSYNSPLHF
v_call: TRBV10-3; j_call: TRBJ1-1; clone_size: NA; d_call: NA; cdr3_nt: TGTGCCATCAGCGCACTGACAGGGAACACTGAAGCTTTCTTT; cdr3_aa: CAISALTGNTEAFF